This T cell receptor beta chain was obtained from a study of T-cell reconstitution after alpha-beta-depleted transplantation in children. The CDR3 runs to 16 residues. Germline V gene data show CDR1 as SGDLS and CDR2 as YYNGEE. V gave up 0 bases and J gave up 2 bases, with 12 bases separating them. This clonotype was found a few times. The authors prepared the TCRbeta library with unique molecular identifiers. TCRdb independently ran MiXCR on the PCR reads; one entry per CDR3 protein. The table includes some 840,000 distinct CDR3 sequences, roughly 16% detected once. The receptor comes from a male patient younger than 18 who had a stem cell transplant for acute lymphoblastic leukemia, so the T cells may come from the graft donor. The sequences come from PBMCs, mostly from graft donor cells, collected 360 days after TCRalphabeta/CD19-depleted stem cell transplant. This chain joins TRBV9 and TRBJ2-4, with D perhaps matching TRBD2 (5 bases). The CDR3 loop reads CASSVGAGPTKNIQYF. CDR3 DNA sequence: TGTGCCAGCAGCGTAGGGGCGGGTCCTACCAAAAACATTCAGTACTTC.